Each of the 27 T cell receptor beta chains below was sequenced from the same sample in a study of control samples from healthy donors and cancer patients. Method: immunoSEQ multiplex PCR; TCRdb's copy keeps in-frame clones and lacks some. Among roughly 59,000 clones listed, roughly 90% were seen once. Material for sequencing was PBMCs. Receptor source: a man in his forties with colorectal cancer.

The V gene is TRBV7-9, the J gene TRBJ1-2; D is uncertain. V shed 1 base and J shed 1 base, with 7 bases lying between them. The germline V gene encodes CDR1 SEHNR and CDR2 FQNEAQ (reference sequence). CDR3 length: 14 residues. The CDR3 DNA follows: TGTGCCAGCAGCTTAGAAGGCGGTAACTATGGCTACACCTTC. This codes for CASSLEGGNYGYTF.

The chain has TRBV6-5 and TRBJ2-2, with a tentative D call TRBD1 (5 bases). V lost 0 bases to trimming and J lost 5 bases, with 10 bases between them. Germline CDR1 is MNHEY and CDR2 is SVGAGI. This CDR3 contains 15 residues. The CDR3 sequence: CASSYSGRVTGELFF. The CDR3 coding sequence is TGTGCCAGCAGTTACTCGGGCAGGGTTACCGGGGAGCTGTTTTTT.

This chain connects TRBV14 to TRBJ1-1; D gene ambiguous. Germline CDR1 is SGHDN and CDR2 is FVKESK. Deletions cut 3 bases from V and 0 bases from J, with 11 bases between. This CDR3 region has 15 residues. The CDR3 DNA is TGTGCCAGCAGCCAGGATCTCGGACTGAACACTGAAGCTTTCTTT. It yields the protein CASSQDLGLNTEAFF.

The V call is TRBV5-8, the J call TRBJ2-2; 10 bases are shared with TRBD1. This CDR3 is 16 amino acids long. Germline CDR1 SGHTS, CDR2 YDEGEE. V was pared by 0 bases and J by 5 bases, with 4 bases of the junction left unmatched. CDR3 loop: CASSLVGQGLTGELFF. Written as DNA, the CDR3 is TGTGCCAGCAGCTTGGTGGGACAGGGGTTGACCGGGGAGCTGTTTTTT.

The chain recombines TRBV5-6 with TRBJ1-1; the D gene is possibly TRBD1 (6 bases). The germline V and J ends were trimmed by 5 bases and 0 bases, with 17 bases remaining between them. The germline V gene encodes CDR1 SGHDT and CDR2 YYEEEE. This CDR3 has 16 residues. The CDR3 spells CASSRRTERLNTEAFF. CDR3 DNA sequence: TGTGCCAGCAGTCGGAGGACAGAGAGATTGAACACTGAAGCTTTCTTT. The whole variable domain, filled in from reference TRBV5-6 and TRBJ1-1, reads DAGVTQSPTHLIKTRGQQVTLRCSPKSGHDTVSWYQQALGQGPQFIFQYYEEEERQRGNFPDRFSGHQFPNYSSELNVNALLLGDSALYLCASSRRTERLNTEAFFGQGTRLTVV.

The rearrangement links TRBV3-1 (or the pseudogene TRBV3-2) to TRBJ2-5; TRBD2 aligns across 14 bases. CDR1 is LGHDT and CDR2 is YNNKEL in the germline V gene (reference sequence). V was pared by 6 bases and J by 1 base, with 7 bases of the junction left unmatched. The CDR3 extends over 17 amino acids. CDR3 loop: CASRLTGTSGGQETQYF. CDR3 in DNA: TGTGCCAGCAGGCTAACAGGGACTAGCGGGGGCCAAGAGACCCAGTACTTC.

This clone occurred once. This chain uses TRBV2 with TRBJ2-3; 9 bases align to TRBD2. CDR3 length: 15 residues. V lost 1 base and J lost 4; bases outside the gene matches: 3. Germline CDR1 SNHLY, CDR2 FYNNEI. CDR3 nucleotide sequence: TGTGCCAGCAGTGAAGAACTAGCGGGTCCAGATACGCAGTATTTT. Translated: CASSEELAGPDTQYF. Together with reference TRBV2 and TRBJ2-3, the CDR3 gives the full variable domain: EPEVTQTPSHQVTQMGQEVILRCVPISNHLYFYWYRQILGQKVEFLVSFYNNEISEKSEIFDDQFSVERPDGSNFTLKIRSTKLEDSAMYFCASSEELAGPDTQYFGPGTRLTVL.

This chain links TRBV10-1 with TRBJ2-5; unclear D gene. From germline, CDR1 is WNHNN and CDR2 SYGVQD (reference sequence). The V end was cut by 0 bases, the J end by 0 bases, with 8 bases between. The CDR3 sequence is 15 residues long. CDR3 region: CASSESQGYQETQYF. The CDR3 DNA reads TGCGCCAGCAGTGAGTCTCAAGGGTACCAAGAGACCCAGTACTTC.

The J gene is TRBJ1-5, the V gene TRBV15; maybe TRBD1 (6 bases). Germline CDR1 LNHNV, CDR2 YYDKDF (reference sequence). The CDR3 has 14 residues. V shed 7 bases and J shed 1 base, with 11 bases lying between them. For the CDR3, the DNA is TGTGCCACCACCACCGGACAGAGCAATCAGCCCCAGCATTTT. It encodes CATTTGQSNQPQHF.

The CDR3 DNA is TGTGCCAGCGTTAGACCAAACCAAGAGACCCAGTACTTC. Residues: CASVRPNQETQYF. The rearrangement joins TRBV28 to TRBJ2-5; unclear D gene. In germline, CDR1 is MDHEN, CDR2 SYDVKM. The CDR3 loop spans 13 amino acids. The V end was cut by 8 bases, the J end by 0 bases, with 10 bases between.

The genes are TRBV5-4 and TRBJ1-6; 9 bases agree with TRBD1. With 0 bases clipped from V and 7 bases from J, the junction kept 2 bases outside the gene matches. The CDR3 covers 15 residues. Germline V gene lookup returns CDR1 SGHNT and CDR2 YYREEE (reference sequence). This CDR3 reads CASSLGDRANSPLHF. The CDR3 bases are TGTGCCAGCAGCTTGGGGGACAGGGCAAATTCACCCCTCCACTTT.

The V and J genes are TRBV18 and TRBJ2-4; possible D gene TRBD1, 5 bases. Trimming left V 2 bases short and J 0 bases short, with 14 bases between. This CDR3 region has 17 residues. The germline V gene has CDR1 KGHSH and CDR2 LQKENI. The CDR3 region is CASSPDSQVLAKNIQYF. In DNA, the CDR3 is TGTGCCAGCTCACCAGACAGCCAAGTCCTAGCCAAAAACATTCAGTACTTC. Full variable domain (missing parts from reference TRBV18 and TRBJ2-4): NAGVMQNPRHLVRRRGQEARLRCSPMKGHSHVYWYRQLPEEGLKFMVYLQKENIIDESGMPKERFSAEFPKEGPSILRIQQVVRGDSAAYFCASSPDSQVLAKNIQYFGAGTRLSVL.

The V call is TRBV19, the J call TRBJ1-1; 9 nucleotides match TRBD1. The CDR3 contains 14 residues. Germline assignment: CDR1 LNHDA and CDR2 SQIVND (reference sequence). Losses at the gene ends were 4 bases for V and 4 bases for J; bases not matched to a gene: 4. Here the CDR3 DNA reads TGTGCCAGTAGTAGGGACAGGGCGGGCACTGAAGCTTTCTTT. Its translation: CASSRDRAGTEAFF.

This rearrangement joins TRBV12-3 or TRBV12-4 to TRBJ2-1; D gene unclear. CDR3 length equals 13 residues. V lost 8 bases and J lost 4, with 12 bases in between. The CDR3 nucleotides are TGTGCCAGCCGATTATATACATACAATGAGCAGTTCTTC. It encodes CASRLYTYNEQFF.

The chain is built from TRBV19 and TRBJ1-1, with unresolved D. The CDR3 extends over 12 amino acids. Trimming removed 8 bases from V and 5 bases from J, with 12 bases in between. Germline CDR1 is LNHDA and CDR2 is SQIVND (reference sequence). This CDR3 reads CASRPRATEAFF. CDR3 sequence (DNA): TGTGCCAGTCGCCCGCGGGCTACTGAAGCTTTCTTT. The full variable domain, rest sourced from reference TRBV19 and TRBJ1-1, is DGGITQSPKYLFRKEGQNVTLSCEQNLNHDAMYWYRQDPGQGLRLIYYSQIVNDFQKGDIAEGYSVSREKKESFPLTVTSAQKNPTAFYLCASRPRATEAFFGQGTRLTVV.

The chain couples TRBV7-3 to TRBJ2-2; TRBD1 aligns across 10 bases. Germline V gives CDR1 SGHTA, CDR2 FQGTGA. This CDR3 spans 15 amino acids. Germline trimming cut 5 bases from V and 4 bases from J; bases unmatched to any gene: 4. CDR3 DNA sequence: TGTGCCAGCAGCATCGGACAGGGGGGCACCGGGGAGCTGTTTTTT. This gives the protein CASSIGQGGTGELFF.

This chain connects TRBV5-5 to TRBJ2-6, with D hard to call. The CDR3 sequence is 14 residues long. The germline gives CDR1 SGHKS, CDR2 YYEKEE (reference sequence). The V end was cut by 5 bases, the J end by 13 bases, with 19 bases between. The CDR3 bases are TGTGCCAGCAGTCGTGCAGACGGTGTTAGGGTCCTGACTTTC. It is translated as CASSRADGVRVLTF.

The chain has TRBV5-8 and TRBJ1-2, with D possibly TRBD1 on 5 matching bases. CDR3 length: 14 residues. Between the trimmed V and J ends, which lost 4 bases and 7 bases, there was a span of 17 bases. Germline CDR1 SGHTS, CDR2 YDEGEE. CDR3: CASSGTQGSVGYTF. For the CDR3, the DNA is TGTGCCAGCAGCGGAACGCAGGGAAGCGTTGGCTACACCTTC.

The chain combines TRBV6-5 with TRBJ1-5, with 10 nucleotides matching TRBD1. The CDR3 is 12 residues long. Looked up from germline, CDR1 is MNHEY and CDR2 is SVGAGI. V trimming: 8 bases; J trimming: 8 bases; junction bases outside the gene matches: 3. The CDR3 DNA follows: TGTGCCAGCGGGGACAGGGGCAAGCCCCAGCATTTT. Its protein product is CASGDRGKPQHF.

The chain combines TRBV6-1 with TRBJ1-6; D is undetermined. The CDR3 length is 11 residues. Germline values: CDR1 MNHNS, CDR2 SASEGT. V was clipped by 3 bases and J by 17 bases, with 11 bases between them. CDR3 region: CASSDRRLVHF. For the CDR3, the DNA is TGTGCCAGCAGTGATAGGAGACTAGTCCACTTT.

This rearrangement joins TRBV2 to TRBJ1-2; no clear D. The CDR3 runs to 15 residues. The ends were cut back, 4 bases at V and 5 bases at J, with 17 bases in the middle. CDR1 SNHLY and CDR2 FYNNEI come from the germline V gene. CDR3 bases: TGTGCCAGCAGTGGAAATGGTAACGTAGGGTATGGCTACACCTTC. Translating it yields CASSGNGNVGYGYTF.

This clone was recorded only once. J is TRBJ2-7 and V is TRBV7-2; TRBD1 matches 9 bases. In germline, CDR1 is SGHTA, CDR2 FQGNSA. V trimming: 5 bases; J trimming: 3 bases; junction bases outside the gene matches: 11. The CDR3 has 16 residues. This chain's CDR3 is CASSERPGQGNYEQYF. CDR3 nucleotides: TGTGCCAGCAGCGAAAGACCGGGACAGGGTAACTACGAGCAGTACTTC.

The chain carries TRBV6-5 and TRBJ1-1, with TRBD1 as a possible D gene (5 bases). V was clipped by 7 bases and J by 4 bases, with 13 bases between them. Germline V CDR1 and CDR2: MNHEY, SVGAGI. This CDR3 has 13 amino acids. CDR3 amino acids: CASTRGGGTEAFF. For the CDR3, the DNA is TGTGCCAGCACCCGAGGCGGGGGCACTGAAGCTTTCTTT.

V and J are TRBV4-2 and TRBJ2-3, with a tentative D call TRBD2 (6 bases). The CDR3 covers 18 residues. Per germline, CDR1 LGHNA and CDR2 YNFKEQ. The V and J ends lost 0 bases and 2 bases respectively, with 18 bases between them. CDR3 in DNA: TGTGCCAGCAGCCAAGAGGTAGGCGGATGGAGGGTCACAGATACGCAGTATTTT. This sequence encodes CASSQEVGGWRVTDTQYF.

This rearrangement joins TRBV2 to TRBJ2-3, with 8 bases matching TRBD2. CDR1 is SNHLY and CDR2 is FYNNEI in the germline V gene. The CDR3 has 15 amino acids. After removal of 7 bases from V and 2 bases from J, the junction contained 8 bases not matched to a gene. The CDR3 DNA sequence: TGTGCCAGCACGACAGCGGGGGCCCCCACAGATACGCAGTATTTT. Protein: CASTTAGAPTDTQYF.

This clone has a single count. The chain is built from TRBV7-3 and TRBJ1-5; 8 bases agree with TRBD1. V dropped 4 bases and J dropped 4; count of bases not matched to a gene: 3. CDR1 and CDR2 (germline): SGHTA, FQGTGA. The length of the CDR3 is 14 residues. The DNA of the CDR3 is TGTGCCAGCAGCTCTACAGGGGGAAATCAGCCCCAGCATTTT. Translating it yields CASSSTGGNQPQHF. Filled out from reference TRBV7-3 and TRBJ1-5, the complete variable domain reads GAGVSQTPSNKVTEKGKYVELRCDPISGHTALYWYRQSLGQGPEFLIYFQGTGAADDSGLPNDRFFAVRPEGSVSTLKIQRTERGDSAVYLCASSSTGGNQPQHFGDGTRLSIL.

The chain links TRBV7-9 to TRBJ1-1; D is uncertain. This CDR3 region has 13 residues. With 5 bases removed from V and 7 bases from J, the gap between germline ends came to 14 bases. Germline V gene sequence: CDR1 SEHNR, CDR2 FQNEAQ (reference sequence). CDR3 nucleotide sequence: TGTGCCAGCAGCCTCGTCGCGGGCGTTGAAGCTTTCTTT. Translating gives CASSLVAGVEAFF.